The 25 T cell receptor beta chains presented below share a single source sample, sequenced in a study of T cells in tuberculosis. Produced via immunoSEQ multiplex PCR; TCRdb's table is partial and in-frame only. This sample yields about 20,000 clones, of which around 89% are seen a single time; 14% to 15% belongs to the top ten. Sequencing was performed on PBMCs. Source of these receptors: a donor between 10 and 35 years old with latent tuberculosis or without tuberculosis infection.

This sequence joins TRBV28 and TRBJ1-2, with 7 positions matching TRBD1. The CDR3 spans 16 residues. The V gene end was trimmed by 4 bases and the J gene end by 5 bases; junction bases not matched to a gene: 13. CDR1 is MDHEN and CDR2 is SYDVKM in the germline V gene. The CDR3 reads CASSSYLWTGGYGYTF. As DNA, the CDR3 is TGTGCCAGCAGTTCCTACCTCTGGACAGGTGGTTATGGCTACACCTTC.

The rearrangement uses TRBV29-1 and TRBJ2-3, with a tentative D call TRBD1 (5 bases). Germline V gene data show CDR1 as SQVTM and CDR2 as ANQGSEA. V shed 4 bases and J shed 1 base, with 21 bases lying between them. This CDR3 region has 17 residues. The DNA for the CDR3 is TGCAGCGTTGCCCGGTTTGCTGATGGCAGGGGCACAGATACGCAGTATTTT. The encoded protein is CSVARFADGRGTDTQYF.

V gene TRBV5-6 combines with J gene TRBJ2-2; perhaps TRBD2 as D (6 bases). V gave up 1 base and J gave up 3 bases, with 16 bases separating them. The CDR3 runs to 17 residues. Germline assignment: CDR1 SGHDT and CDR2 YYEEEE. The CDR3 is CASSLIRRGRDTGELFF. CDR3 sequence (DNA): TGTGCCAGCAGCTTGATCCGGAGGGGCAGGGACACCGGGGAGCTGTTTTTT.

The V call is TRBV5-1, the J call TRBJ1-4; no firm D call. This CDR3 contains 15 residues. Germline assignment: CDR1 SGHRS and CDR2 YFSETQ. V lost 1 base and J lost 1, with 8 bases in between. Here the CDR3 reads CASSLSRLTNEKLFF. CDR3 nucleotides: TGCGCCAGCAGCTTGTCCAGGTTAACTAATGAAAAACTGTTTTTT. Looking up the rest from reference TRBV5-1 and TRBJ1-4 gives the full variable domain: KAGVTQTPRYLIKTRGQQVTLSCSPISGHRSVSWYQQTPGQGLQFLFEYFSETQRNKGNFPGRFSGRQFSNSRSEMNVSTLELGDSALYLCASSLSRLTNEKLFFGSGTQLSVL.

The rearrangement uses TRBV6-5 and TRBJ1-6; no firm D call. This CDR3 contains 15 residues. V was clipped by 4 bases and J by 6 bases, with 13 bases between them. Germline loops: CDR1 MNHEY, CDR2 SVGAGI. CDR3: CASSSLGRSNSPLHF. The DNA for the CDR3 is TGTGCCAGCAGTTCCCTGGGCCGAAGTAATTCACCCCTCCACTTT.

The V gene is TRBV11-3, the J gene TRBJ2-1; 10 positions agree with TRBD2. From germline, CDR1 is SGHNT and CDR2 YENEEA. V gave up 0 bases and J gave up 7 bases; unmatched junction bases: 6. There are 16 residues in the CDR3. The CDR3 region is CASSLDLSGGANEQFF. The CDR3 DNA is TGTGCCAGCAGCTTAGATCTGAGCGGGGGGGCTAATGAGCAGTTCTTC. The entire variable domain, with the rest obtained from reference TRBV11-3 and TRBJ2-1, is as follows: EAGVVQSPRYKIIEKKQPVAFWCNPISGHNTLYWYLQNLGQGPELLIRYENEEAVDDSQLPKDRFSAERLKGVDSTLKIQPAELGDSAVYLCASSLDLSGGANEQFFGPGTRLTVL.

The chain is built from TRBV2 and TRBJ2-3; TRBD2 matches at 9 bases. Germline CDR1 reads SNHLY; CDR2 reads FYNNEI. There are 15 residues in the CDR3. J gave up 0 bases and V 6 bases, and 4 bases lay outside the gene matches. This chain's CDR3 is CASRGLASSTDTQYF. CDR3 sequence (DNA): TGTGCCAGCAGGGGACTAGCATCTAGCACAGATACGCAGTATTTT. The complete variable domain, with remaining parts taken from reference TRBV2 and TRBJ2-3, reads EPEVTQTPSHQVTQMGQEVILRCVPISNHLYFYWYRQILGQKVEFLVSFYNNEISEKSEIFDDQFSVERPDGSNFTLKIRSTKLEDSAMYFCASRGLASSTDTQYFGPGTRLTVL.

V gene TRBV29-1 combines with J gene TRBJ1-1; D is unresolved. V was pared by 4 bases and J by 1 base, with 7 bases between. CDR1 is SQVTM, CDR2 ANQGSEA, per germline. This CDR3 region has 12 residues. CDR3 DNA: TGCAGCGTTGGGAGCGGGAACACTGAAGCTTTCTTT. It translates to CSVGSGNTEAFF.

CDR3 amino acids: CASSVTGFFSLAYEQYF. CDR3 coding DNA: TGTGCCAGCAGCGTGACAGGGTTTTTTTCTCTAGCCTACGAGCAGTACTTC. This chain uses TRBV14 with TRBJ2-7; TRBD1 agrees at 7 bases. CDR3 size: 17 residues. Per the germline V gene, CDR1 is SGHDN and CDR2 is FVKESK. The V and J ends lost 5 bases and 2 bases, in that order; junction bases with no gene match: 15.

This chain uses TRBV18 with TRBJ1-5, with D possibly being TRBD1 (5 bases). The CDR3 totals 16 residues. Germline V gives CDR1 KGHSH, CDR2 LQKENI. V was clipped by 3 bases and J by 1 base, with 13 bases between them. CDR3 nucleotides: TGTGCCAGCTCACCGTCAGGGCCACGGAGCAATCAGCCCCAGCATTTT. The encoded protein is CASSPSGPRSNQPQHF. The full variable domain, with the rest looked up from reference TRBV18 and TRBJ1-5, is NAGVMQNPRHLVRRRGQEARLRCSPMKGHSHVYWYRQLPEEGLKFMVYLQKENIIDESGMPKERFSAEFPKEGPSILRIQQVVRGDSAAYFCASSPSGPRSNQPQHFGDGTRLSIL.

The rearrangement joins TRBV2 to TRBJ1-5; D call uncertain. This CDR3 comprises 14 residues. From germline, CDR1 is SNHLY and CDR2 FYNNEI. Trimming took 4 bases from V and 1 from J, leaving 8 bases between them. CDR3 loop: CASSVGASNQPQHF. The CDR3 DNA is TGTGCCAGCAGTGTCGGAGCAAGCAATCAGCCCCAGCATTTT. Full variable domain (remainder filled in from reference TRBV2 and TRBJ1-5): EPEVTQTPSHQVTQMGQEVILRCVPISNHLYFYWYRQILGQKVEFLVSFYNNEISEKSEIFDDQFSVERPDGSNFTLKIRSTKLEDSAMYFCASSVGASNQPQHFGDGTRLSIL.

This rearrangement joins TRBV4-1 to TRBJ2-1, with D unclear. CDR3 size: 16 residues. The germline gives CDR1 MGHRA, CDR2 YSYEKL. V was shortened by 1 base and J by 8 bases, with 18 bases between the two germline ends. The CDR3 region is CASSQVNLVRFDEQFF. DNA of the CDR3: TGCGCCAGCAGCCAAGTTAACCTAGTAAGGTTTGATGAGCAGTTCTTC.

This clone appeared once. The rearrangement links TRBV25-1 to TRBJ2-3, with D unclear. Germline CDR1 reads MGHDK; CDR2 reads SYGVNS. Trimming took 4 bases from V and 2 from J, leaving 13 bases between them. The CDR3 spans 15 residues. CDR3 protein: CASSGSLTSTDTQYF. The CDR3 DNA follows: TGTGCCAGCAGTGGGTCCCTAACGTCCACAGATACGCAGTATTTT.

The gene calls are TRBV9 and TRBJ1-2, with TRBD1 identical over 10 bases. CDR1 and CDR2 (germline): SGDLS, YYNGEE. Trimming cost V 4 bases and J 8 bases; bases outside gene matches: 8. This CDR3 spans 14 amino acids. CDR3 nucleotides: TGTGCCAGCAGCACCCCGGGACAGGGGTACGGCTACACCTTC. It codes for CASSTPGQGYGYTF. The full variable domain, in which reference TRBV9 and TRBJ1-2 provide the parts outside the CDR3, is DSGVTQTPKHLITATGQRVTLRCSPRSGDLSVYWYQQSLDQGLQFLIQYYNGEERAKGNILERFSAQQFPDLHSELNLSSLELGDSALYFCASSTPGQGYGYTFGSGTRLTVV.

This chain connects TRBV2 to TRBJ2-1; D might be TRBD2 (5 bases). Germline V lookup: CDR1 SNHLY, CDR2 FYNNEI. The CDR3 has 12 residues. V was trimmed by 10 bases and J by 5 bases, leaving 12 bases between them. CDR3 sequence (DNA): TGTGCCACCACCGGGATGGACAATGAGCAGTTCTTC. Encoded protein: CATTGMDNEQFF.

V is TRBV25-1 and J is TRBJ2-5, with TRBD1 matching over 7 bases. The germline gives CDR1 MGHDK, CDR2 SYGVNS. V lost 8 bases, J lost 3 bases, and 6 bases stayed unmatched. The CDR3 is 13 amino acids. The CDR3: CASGPGGKETQYF. In DNA, the CDR3 is TGTGCCAGCGGTCCAGGGGGTAAAGAGACCCAGTACTTC.

This clone has more than one count but fewer than ten. The rearrangement uses TRBV2 and TRBJ1-4; a possible D gene is TRBD1 (6 bases). Germline V gives CDR1 SNHLY, CDR2 FYNNEI. The CDR3 consists of 12 residues. V lost 8 bases to trimming and J lost 13 bases, with 17 bases between them. This CDR3 reads CASQGGMKGLFF. CDR3 in DNA: TGTGCCAGCCAAGGGGGAATGAAAGGACTGTTTTTT.

The chain is built from TRBV19 and TRBJ1-4, with D possibly TRBD1 on 5 matching bases. CDR3 length equals 14 residues. V was pared by 5 bases and J by 8 bases, with 15 bases between. Germline V gene sequence: CDR1 LNHDA, CDR2 SQIVND (reference sequence). Here the CDR3 DNA reads TGTGCCAGTAGTCGGGGGAGGGACGAAGAAAAACTGTTTTTT. Encoded protein: CASSRGRDEEKLFF. The full variable domain, completed using reference TRBV19 and TRBJ1-4, is DGGITQSPKYLFRKEGQNVTLSCEQNLNHDAMYWYRQDPGQGLRLIYYSQIVNDFQKGDIAEGYSVSREKKESFPLTVTSAQKNPTAFYLCASSRGRDEEKLFFGSGTQLSVL.

The chain carries TRBV5-1 and TRBJ2-2, with D possibly being TRBD1 (6 bases). The CDR3 extends over 14 amino acids. Germline loops: CDR1 SGHRS, CDR2 YFSETQ. Trimming pared 4 bases from V and 1 base from J, leaving 8 bases between. The CDR3 is CASSETGNTGELFF. The CDR3 region has the DNA TGCGCCAGCAGCGAGACAGGGAACACCGGGGAGCTGTTTTTT.

This clone was seen just once. This chain uses TRBV11-2 with TRBJ2-4; weak D call: TRBD2 (6 bases). Trimming shortened V by 4 bases and J by 2 bases, and 15 bases separated the two germline ends. Germline values: CDR1 SGHAT, CDR2 FQNNGV. The CDR3 has 16 residues. This chain's CDR3 is CASSSGFLAPKNIQYF. The CDR3 DNA sequence: TGTGCCAGCAGCTCCGGCTTTCTAGCGCCCAAAAACATTCAGTACTTC.

The genes are TRBV10-3 and TRBJ1-5; D possibly corresponds to TRBD1 (6 bases). Trimming took off 5 bases at V and 2 bases at J, with 19 bases between the two ends. In germline, CDR1 is ENHRY, CDR2 SYGVKD. The CDR3 loop spans 17 amino acids. The CDR3 DNA is TGTGCCATCAGTCCTGGACAGCTAAGAAGGGGCAATCAGCCCCAGCATTTT. Protein: CAISPGQLRRGNQPQHF.

The chain joins TRBV11-1 to TRBJ1-1; D call uncertain. This CDR3 has 15 amino acids. V was clipped by 8 bases and J by 2 bases, with 18 bases between them. In germline, CDR1 is SGHAT, CDR2 FQDESV (reference sequence). The CDR3 region has the DNA TGTGCCAGCCATGCGGGAGGGCGGATAAACACTGAAGCTTTCTTT. This encodes CASHAGGRINTEAFF.

The rearrangement links TRBV5-1 to TRBJ1-1; D is perhaps TRBD1 (6 bases). CDR1 is SGHRS, CDR2 YFSETQ, per germline. The CDR3 length is 15 residues. V lost 7 bases to trimming and J lost 2 bases, with 18 bases between them. DNA for the CDR3: TGCGCCAGCCGGTTGGGGGCAGCTCCTAACACTGAAGCTTTCTTT. The encoded protein is CASRLGAAPNTEAFF.

The rearrangement links TRBV5-1 to TRBJ1-4, with 10 bases lining up with TRBD1. Germline CDR1 SGHRS, CDR2 YFSETQ. The CDR3 sequence is 18 residues long. J was trimmed by 3 bases and V by 4 bases; bases with no gene match: 12. The CDR3 region is CASSETGGGIIANEKLFF. The DNA of the CDR3 is TGCGCCAGCAGCGAGACAGGGGGCGGAATAATTGCTAATGAAAAACTGTTTTTT.

J is TRBJ1-3 and V is TRBV27, with D perhaps TRBD1 (6 bases). This CDR3 contains 15 residues. Germline values: CDR1 MNHEY, CDR2 SMNVEV (reference sequence). Deletions cut 0 bases from V and 4 bases from J, with 10 bases between. CDR3: CASSLSSGTGNTIYF. Written as DNA, the CDR3 is TGTGCCAGCAGTTTATCATCTGGGACAGGAAACACCATATATTTT.